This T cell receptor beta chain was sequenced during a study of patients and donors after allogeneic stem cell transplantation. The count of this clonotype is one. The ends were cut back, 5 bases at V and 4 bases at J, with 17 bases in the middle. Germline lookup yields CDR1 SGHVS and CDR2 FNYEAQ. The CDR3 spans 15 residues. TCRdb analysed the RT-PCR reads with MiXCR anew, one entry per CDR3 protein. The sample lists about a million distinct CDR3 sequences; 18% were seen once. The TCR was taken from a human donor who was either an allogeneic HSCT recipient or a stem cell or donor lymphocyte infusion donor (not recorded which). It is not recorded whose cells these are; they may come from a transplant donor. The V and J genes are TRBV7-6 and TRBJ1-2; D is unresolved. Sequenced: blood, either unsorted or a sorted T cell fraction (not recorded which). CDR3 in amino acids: CASSPSPRFTYGYTF. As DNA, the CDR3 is TGTGCCAGCAGCCCAAGCCCACGTTTTACCTATGGCTACACCTTC.